This record looks at one T cell receptor beta chain sequence and its context. These data are taken from a study of blood T cell repertoires in COVID-19. Sequenced by immunoSEQ multiplex PCR; TCRdb stores in-frame clones only, minus some. The data show 170,000 or so clones, about 90% seen once. V was shortened by 3 bases and J by 4 bases, with 12 bases between the two germline ends. In germline, CDR1 is SEHNR, CDR2 FQNEAQ (reference sequence). CDR3 size: 15 residues. The clonotype was recovered from a woman in her forties or fifties who had recovered from COVID-19. The rearrangement joins TRBV7-9 to TRBJ1-4; TRBD1 is a possible D gene (6 bases). Sequencing used PBMCs or T cells enriched from blood (not recorded which). The DNA for the CDR3 is TGTGCCAGCAGCTTCCCGGGCAGGGGTAATGAAAAACTGTTTTTT. It yields the protein CASSFPGRGNEKLFF.